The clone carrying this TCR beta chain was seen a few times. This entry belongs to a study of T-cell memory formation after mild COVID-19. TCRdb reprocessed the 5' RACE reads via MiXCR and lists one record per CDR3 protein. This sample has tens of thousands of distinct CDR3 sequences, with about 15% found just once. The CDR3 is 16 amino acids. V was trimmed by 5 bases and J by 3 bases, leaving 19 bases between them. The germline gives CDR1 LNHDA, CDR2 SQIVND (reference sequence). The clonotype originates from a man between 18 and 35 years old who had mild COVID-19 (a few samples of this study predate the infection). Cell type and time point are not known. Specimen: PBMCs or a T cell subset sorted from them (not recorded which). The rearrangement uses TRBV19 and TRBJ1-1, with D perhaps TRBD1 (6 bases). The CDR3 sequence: CASSGRQVPEDTEAFF. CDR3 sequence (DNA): TGTGCCAGTAGTGGACGACAGGTACCGGAGGACACTGAAGCTTTCTTT.